The rows below give T cell receptor beta chains drawn from one sample of a study of control samples from healthy donors and cancer patients. Here immunoSEQ multiplex PCR was the method, and the copy in TCRdb shows in-frame clones only, minus some. The sample gives fewer than 200,000 clones, just under 95% of which show up once; over 3.5% is in the top ten. Sample: blood. All receptors derive from an older woman in good health. The CDR3 runs from the conserved cysteine through the conserved F or W. The order of the fields is J gene, V gene, D gene, clone size, CDR3 DNA, CDR3 protein. The D gene is left open where the match is weak. The size of a clone is reported for some rows only, either as once, few or many, or as a class for expanded clones.

J gene: TRBJ2-5; V gene: TRBV5-1; D gene: TRBD1; clone size: -; CDR3 DNA: TGCGCCAGCAGCCGGGGCGGGACAGGCAACCAAGAGACCCAGTACTTC; CDR3 protein: CASSRGGTGNQETQYF
J gene: TRBJ2-3; V gene: TRBV6-1; D gene: -; clone size: -; CDR3 DNA: TGTGCCAGCAGTGAAATGGCTGATACGCAGTATTTT; CDR3 protein: CASSEMADTQYF
J gene: TRBJ1-2; V gene: TRBV19; D gene: TRBD1; clone size: -; CDR3 DNA: TGTGCCAGTAGCAAGTTGGACAGGGACTCCGGCTACACCTTC; CDR3 protein: CASSKLDRDSGYTF
J gene: TRBJ1-1; V gene: TRBV7-2; D gene: TRBD1; clone size: -; CDR3 DNA: TGTGCCAGCAGACTTAGACAGGGAGCGAACACTGAAGCTTTCTTT; CDR3 protein: CASRLRQGANTEAFF
J gene: TRBJ2-2; V gene: TRBV4-2; D gene: -; clone size: -; CDR3 DNA: TGTGCCAGCAGCCAACGGGACTCCGACACCGGGGAGCTGTTTTTT; CDR3 protein: CASSQRDSDTGELFF
J gene: TRBJ2-6; V gene: TRBV7-8; D gene: -; clone size: once; CDR3 DNA: TGTGCCAGCAGCCCCTTCTCTGGGGCCAACGTCCTGACTTTC; CDR3 protein: CASSPFSGANVLTF
J gene: TRBJ1-2; V gene: TRBV2; D gene: -; clone size: -; CDR3 DNA: TGTGCCAGCAGTGAACTGGGGCTTGATTATGGCTACACCTTC; CDR3 protein: CASSELGLDYGYTF
J gene: TRBJ2-3; V gene: TRBV6-2/TRBV6-3; D gene: -; clone size: -; CDR3 DNA: TGTGCCAGCAGTCAGTCCACAGATACGCAGTATTTT; CDR3 protein: CASSQSTDTQYF
J gene: TRBJ1-1; V gene: TRBV5-1; D gene: TRBD1; clone size: -; CDR3 DNA: TGCGCCAGCAGTACTTCTGGGACAGTGAACACTGAAGCTTTCTTT; CDR3 protein: CASSTSGTVNTEAFF
J gene: TRBJ2-1; V gene: TRBV5-1; D gene: TRBD1; clone size: -; CDR3 DNA: TGCGCCAGCAGCCTTAGACAGGGCCCCAAGCGGTATGAGCAGTTCTTC; CDR3 protein: CASSLRQGPKRYEQFF
J gene: TRBJ2-2; V gene: TRBV7-2; D gene: -; clone size: -; CDR3 DNA: TGTGCCAGCAGCTCGAGGTGGGGGGATAGCACCGGGGAGCTGTTTTTT; CDR3 protein: CASSSRWGDSTGELFF
J gene: TRBJ2-7; V gene: TRBV29-1; D gene: -; clone size: -; CDR3 DNA: TGCAGCGTTGACAGGGACGGCTCCGAGCAGTACTTC; CDR3 protein: CSVDRDGSEQYF
J gene: TRBJ1-5; V gene: TRBV9; D gene: -; clone size: -; CDR3 DNA: TGTGCCAGCAGCGTAGTGGGGTCCGTGGGGCCCCAGCATTTT; CDR3 protein: CASSVVGSVGPQHF
J gene: TRBJ2-2; V gene: TRBV27; D gene: TRBD2; clone size: -; CDR3 DNA: TGTGCCAGCAGTCCGGGACTAGCCCGCGCCGGGGAGCTGTTTTTT; CDR3 protein: CASSPGLARAGELFF
J gene: TRBJ2-5; V gene: TRBV5-1; D gene: TRBD1; clone size: -; CDR3 DNA: TGCGCCAGCAGCTTGGGACAGGGTTACGTCGGAGAGACCCAGTACTTC; CDR3 protein: CASSLGQGYVGETQYF
J gene: TRBJ2-5; V gene: TRBV20-1; D gene: -; clone size: -; CDR3 DNA: TGCAGTGCGGGACCCCAAGAGACCCAGTACTTC; CDR3 protein: CSAGPQETQYF
J gene: TRBJ2-4; V gene: TRBV5-1; D gene: TRBD1; clone size: -; CDR3 DNA: TGCGCCAGCAGCTTGGCGTTGGGACAGAAAAACATTCAGTACTTC; CDR3 protein: CASSLALGQKNIQYF
J gene: TRBJ1-5; V gene: TRBV30; D gene: -; clone size: -; CDR3 DNA: TGTGCCTGGAGTATGGGTTTAGCCTCCAATCAGCCCCAGCATTTT; CDR3 protein: CAWSMGLASNQPQHF
J gene: TRBJ1-3; V gene: TRBV2; D gene: TRBD1; clone size: -; CDR3 DNA: TGTGCCAGCAGTTGGGACAGGAGCTCTGGAAACACCATATATTTT; CDR3 protein: CASSWDRSSGNTIYF
J gene: TRBJ2-2; V gene: TRBV7-9; D gene: -; clone size: -; CDR3 DNA: TGTGCCCATGACGGCGGAACGAACACCGGGGAGCTGTTTTTT; CDR3 protein: CAHDGGTNTGELFF
J gene: TRBJ1-1; V gene: TRBV3-1/TRBV3-2; D gene: -; clone size: -; CDR3 DNA: -; CDR3 protein: CASSQVGGGSFF
J gene: TRBJ1-2; V gene: TRBV18; D gene: -; clone size: once; CDR3 DNA: TGTGCCAGCTCACCACCGGGGCAGAGGGGTGGCTACACCTTC; CDR3 protein: CASSPPGQRGGYTF
J gene: TRBJ1-6; V gene: TRBV5-1; D gene: -; clone size: -; CDR3 DNA: TGCGCCAGCAGGGAGGCAGGGGCTTATAATTCACCCCTCCACTTT; CDR3 protein: CASREAGAYNSPLHF
J gene: TRBJ1-1; V gene: TRBV20-1; D gene: -; clone size: -; CDR3 DNA: TGCAGTGCCGACAGTAACACTGAAGCTTTCTTT; CDR3 protein: CSADSNTEAFF
J gene: TRBJ1-1; V gene: TRBV7-8; D gene: -; clone size: few; CDR3 DNA: TGTGCCAGCAGCTCGGGGGGGACTGAAGCTTTCTTT; CDR3 protein: CASSSGGTEAFF
J gene: TRBJ2-2; V gene: TRBV5-8; D gene: TRBD1; clone size: -; CDR3 DNA: TGTGCCAGCGGGACAGGGGGCCACGTCACCGGGGAGCTGTTTTTT; CDR3 protein: CASGTGGHVTGELFF
J gene: TRBJ1-1; V gene: TRBV5-4; D gene: -; clone size: -; CDR3 DNA: TGTGCCAGCAGCTTTGAGACAGGGAACACTGAAGCTTTCTTT; CDR3 protein: CASSFETGNTEAFF
J gene: TRBJ2-7; V gene: TRBV7-7; D gene: -; clone size: -; CDR3 DNA: TGTGCCAGCAGCTGGACCCTAGGCTCCTACGAGCAGTACTTC; CDR3 protein: CASSWTLGSYEQYF
J gene: TRBJ2-2; V gene: TRBV6-2/TRBV6-3; D gene: -; clone size: -; CDR3 DNA: TGTGCCAGCAGTTATCTCACACCGAACACCGGGGAGCTGTTTTTT; CDR3 protein: CASSYLTPNTGELFF
J gene: TRBJ1-2; V gene: TRBV10-3; D gene: -; clone size: -; CDR3 DNA: TGTGCCATCAGTGAATCCGGGATAGACTATGGCTACACCTTC; CDR3 protein: CAISESGIDYGYTF
J gene: TRBJ2-3; V gene: TRBV5-4; D gene: TRBD2; clone size: -; CDR3 DNA: TGTGCCAGCAGGCTAGCGGGGGGGCCCCCAGATACGCAGTATTTT; CDR3 protein: CASRLAGGPPDTQYF
J gene: TRBJ2-7; V gene: TRBV5-1; D gene: -; clone size: once; CDR3 DNA: TGCGCCAGCAGCCTTGCAGGGGCCGTCTCCTACGAGCAGTACTTC; CDR3 protein: CASSLAGAVSYEQYF